Listed below are T cell receptor beta chains from one sample, sequenced in a study of blood T cell repertoires in COVID-19. The method was immunoSEQ multiplex PCR; TCRdb's version includes in-frame clones alone and lacks a portion of them. The data contain 300,000 to 400,000 clones, roughly 88% of them singletons. Sample: PBMCs or T cells enriched from blood (not recorded which). The receptors were sampled from a man aged 25 to 40 who had recovered from COVID-19. The CDR3 runs from the conserved cysteine through the conserved F or W. The D gene is left open where the match is weak. Where a row states a size, it is once, few, many or the class of an expanded clone; other rows omit it.

clone size	V gene	D gene	J gene	CDR3 protein	CDR3 DNA
once	TRBV10-1	TRBD1	TRBJ1-4	CASSPGTGGIEKLFF	TGCGCCAGCAGCCCTGGGACAGGGGGCATTGAAAAACTGTTTTTT
.	TRBV30	.	TRBJ2-1	CAWSVRGGDYNEQFF	TGTGCCTGGAGTGTAAGGGGGGGCGACTACAATGAGCAGTTCTTC
.	TRBV28	.	TRBJ2-1	CASSTRLETGSEQFF	TGTGCCAGCAGCACCCGTTTAGAGACAGGCAGTGAGCAGTTCTTC
.	TRBV7-9	.	TRBJ2-6	CASSLASSGANVLTF	TGTGCCAGCAGCTTAGCGAGCTCTGGGGCCAACGTCCTGACTTTC
.	TRBV11-2	.	TRBJ2-2	CASSHGTPNTGELFF	TGTGCCAGCAGCCACGGGACACCGAACACCGGGGAGCTGTTTTTT
once	TRBV18	TRBD2	TRBJ2-1	CASSLETSGGYNEQFF	TGTGCCAGCTCTCTGGAGACTAGCGGGGGATACAATGAGCAGTTCTTC
.	TRBV21-1	.	TRBJ1-3	CASIIRTGVASSGNTIYF	TGTGCCAGCATAATCCGGACAGGGGTCGCGAGCTCTGGAAACACCATATATTTT
.	TRBV6-5	TRBD1	TRBJ1-1	CASRMTGETEAFF	TGTGCCAGCAGGATGACAGGGGAGACTGAAGCTTTCTTT
.	TRBV15	.	TRBJ1-6	CATSRDGAGLSPLHF	TGTGCCACCAGCAGAGATGGGGCGGGGCTGTCACCCCTCCACTTT
.	TRBV7-9	.	TRBJ2-2	CASSLGSGANTGELFF	TGTGCCAGCAGCTTAGGATCCGGAGCGAACACCGGGGAGCTGTTTTTT
.	TRBV28	.	TRBJ1-3	CASSQQSSGNTIYF	TGTGCCAGCAGTCAACAGTCTTCTGGAAACACCATATATTTT
once	TRBV7-9	.	TRBJ1-1	CASNLQGDTEAFF	TGTGCCAGCAATTTACAGGGAGATACTGAAGCTTTCTTT
.	TRBV12-3/TRBV12-4	TRBD1	TRBJ1-1	CASRTQGVTEAFF	TGTGCCAGCAGGACACAGGGGGTTACTGAAGCTTTCTTT
.	TRBV5-1	TRBD1	TRBJ1-6	CASSDGTGGPNSPLHF	TGCGCCAGCAGCGACGGGACAGGGGGCCCCAATTCACCCCTCCACTTT
.	TRBV5-1	TRBD2	TRBJ2-1	CASSLEASGGYNEQFF	TGCGCCAGCAGCTTGGAAGCTAGCGGGGGATACAATGAGCAGTTCTTC
.	TRBV18	TRBD1	TRBJ1-4	CASSLWTGTVNEKLFF	TGTGCCAGCTCACTTTGGACAGGGACGGTTAATGAAAAACTGTTTTTT
.	TRBV7-2	TRBD1	TRBJ2-6	CASSLDGDRYSGANVLTF	TGTGCCAGCAGCTTAGATGGGGACAGGTACTCTGGGGCCAACGTCCTGACTTTC
.	TRBV4-2	.	TRBJ2-5	CASSQGASSETQYF	TGTGCCAGCAGCCAAGGAGCCTCGAGTGAGACCCAGTACTTC
.	TRBV5-1	.	TRBJ2-3	CASSLAGQGPTDTQYF	TGCGCCAGCAGCTTGGCCGGGCAGGGGCCCACAGATACGCAGTATTTT
.	TRBV7-9	.	TRBJ1-6	CASSSGRTMRNSPLHF	TGTGCCAGCAGCTCCGGGAGGACAATGAGGAATTCACCCCTCCACTTT
.	TRBV12-5	TRBD1	TRBJ2-1	CASGLPPGQILF	TGTGCTAGTGGTTTGCCCCCGGGACAGATACTCTTC
few	TRBV5-1	TRBD1	TRBJ2-7	CASSFGTAYEQYF	TGCGCCAGCAGCTTTGGGACAGCCTACGAGCAGTACTTC
.	TRBV5-1	.	TRBJ1-4	CASSLASPPSEKLFF	TGCGCCAGCAGCTTAGCGTCTCCTCCGAGCGAAAAACTGTTTTTT
.	TRBV19	TRBD1	TRBJ2-4	CASSTRQGWGVKNIQYF	TGTGCCAGTAGTACCCGACAGGGTTGGGGAGTTAAAAACATTCAGTACTTC
.	TRBV18	.	TRBJ1-1	CASSPPGANTEAFF	TGTGCCAGCTCACCACCGGGGGCGAACACTGAAGCTTTCTTT
once	TRBV10-2	TRBD2	TRBJ2-5	CASRTQRGGQETQYF	TGCGCCAGCAGAACCCAGCGGGGGGGCCAAGAGACCCAGTACTTC
.	TRBV6-5	.	TRBJ1-2	CASSTGRTNYGYTF	TGTGCCAGCAGTACAGGACGGACTAACTATGGCTACACCTTC
.	TRBV6-5	TRBD2	TRBJ2-1	CASRSGLAEQFF	TGTGCCAGCAGATCGGGACTAGCGGAGCAGTTCTTC
.	TRBV29-1	.	TRBJ2-1	CSAVGQGLFEQFF	TGCAGCGCTGTGGGGCAGGGGTTATTTGAGCAGTTCTTC
.	TRBV4-1	.	TRBJ1-2	CASSQGGQTVYGYTF	TGCGCCAGCAGCCAAGGGGGACAAACTGTCTATGGCTACACCTTC
.	TRBV27	.	TRBJ2-3	CASSWLARTPDTQYF	TGTGCCAGCAGTTGGCTAGCCAGAACCCCGGATACGCAGTATTTT
many	TRBV6-5	.	TRBJ1-2	CASSGHRFNYGYTF	TGTGCCAGCAGCGGACATCGGTTTAACTATGGCTACACCTTC
.	TRBV10-3	TRBD1	TRBJ2-5	CAISPGTGIGETQYF	TGTGCCATCAGTCCCGGGACAGGGATAGGGGAGACCCAGTACTTC
.	TRBV5-5	.	TRBJ2-7	CASSWPGGEQYF	TGTGCCAGCAGCTGGCCGGGTGGCGAGCAGTACTTC
.	TRBV13	.	TRBJ1-1	CASSLSRVNGWVTEAFF	TGTGCCAGCAGCTTAAGCAGGGTAAATGGGTGGGTCACTGAAGCTTTCTTT
.	TRBV3-1/TRBV3-2	.	TRBJ2-2	CASSQESVGTGELFF	TGTGCCAGCAGCCAAGAAAGCGTGGGCACCGGGGAGCTGTTTTTT
.	TRBV28	.	TRBJ2-3	CASSLESTDTQYF	TGTGCCAGCAGTTTGGAGAGCACAGATACGCAGTATTTT
.	TRBV5-1	.	TRBJ1-3	CASSRGYSGNTIYF	TGCGCCAGCAGCCGGGGGTACTCTGGAAACACCATATATTTT
.	TRBV11-1	.	TRBJ2-3	CASSPLGPQTDTQYF	TGTGCCAGCAGCCCACTAGGGCCTCAGACAGATACGCAGTATTTT
.	TRBV5-6	TRBD2	TRBJ2-3	CASSHSGLATDTQYF	TGTGCCAGCAGCCATTCGGGACTAGCTACAGATACGCAGTATTTT